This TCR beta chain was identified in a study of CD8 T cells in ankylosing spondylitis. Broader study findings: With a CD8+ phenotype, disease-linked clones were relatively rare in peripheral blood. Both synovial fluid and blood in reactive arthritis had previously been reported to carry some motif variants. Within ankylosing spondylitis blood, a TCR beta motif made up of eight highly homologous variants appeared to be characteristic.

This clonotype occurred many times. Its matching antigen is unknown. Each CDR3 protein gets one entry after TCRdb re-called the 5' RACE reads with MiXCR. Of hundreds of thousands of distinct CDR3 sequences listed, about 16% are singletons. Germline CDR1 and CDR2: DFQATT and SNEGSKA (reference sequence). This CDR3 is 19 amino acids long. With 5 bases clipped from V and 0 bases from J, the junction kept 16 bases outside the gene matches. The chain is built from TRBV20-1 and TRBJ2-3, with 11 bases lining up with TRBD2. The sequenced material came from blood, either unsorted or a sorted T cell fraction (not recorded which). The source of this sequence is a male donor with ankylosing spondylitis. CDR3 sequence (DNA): TGCAGTGCTCACGCCGGGACTAGCGGCCTCCCCTCTAGCACAGATACGCAGTATTTT. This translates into CSAHAGTSGLPSSTDTQYF.